The source of this T cell receptor (beta chain) is a study of T cell changes during pregnancy in multiple sclerosis. The CDR3 length is 14 residues. Germline CDR1 MGHDK, CDR2 SYGVNS. The trim removed 2 bases at V and 7 bases at J, leaving 4 bases unmatched. Some clones are missing from TCRdb's copy, which holds only in-frame ones; the method was immunoSEQ multiplex PCR. In the table there are approximately 50,000 clones, approximately 90% of which are singletons. This TCR came from a female donor with multiple sclerosis, enrolled in a pregnancy study. The sample here was CD4+ T cells from peripheral blood mononuclear cells, taken after pregnancy. This sequence joins TRBV25-1 and TRBJ1-4; 7 positions match TRBD1. Written as DNA, the CDR3 is TGTGCCAGCAGTGAAACAGGGGCTATTGAAAAACTGTTTTTT. This codes for CASSETGAIEKLFF.